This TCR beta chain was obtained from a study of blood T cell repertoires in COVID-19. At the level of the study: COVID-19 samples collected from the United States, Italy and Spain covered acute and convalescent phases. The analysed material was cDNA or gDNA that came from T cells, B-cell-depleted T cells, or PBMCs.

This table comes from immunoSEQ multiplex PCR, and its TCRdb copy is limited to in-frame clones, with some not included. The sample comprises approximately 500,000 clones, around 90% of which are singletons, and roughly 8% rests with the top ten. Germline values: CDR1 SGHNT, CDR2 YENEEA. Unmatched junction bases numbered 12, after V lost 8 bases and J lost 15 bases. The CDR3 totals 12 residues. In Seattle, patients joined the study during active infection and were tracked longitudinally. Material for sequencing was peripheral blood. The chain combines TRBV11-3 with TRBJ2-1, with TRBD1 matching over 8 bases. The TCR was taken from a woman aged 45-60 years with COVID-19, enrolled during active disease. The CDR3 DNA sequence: TGTGCCAGCGGAGATGACAGGGGTGTTGCGTTCTTC. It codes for CASGDDRGVAFF.